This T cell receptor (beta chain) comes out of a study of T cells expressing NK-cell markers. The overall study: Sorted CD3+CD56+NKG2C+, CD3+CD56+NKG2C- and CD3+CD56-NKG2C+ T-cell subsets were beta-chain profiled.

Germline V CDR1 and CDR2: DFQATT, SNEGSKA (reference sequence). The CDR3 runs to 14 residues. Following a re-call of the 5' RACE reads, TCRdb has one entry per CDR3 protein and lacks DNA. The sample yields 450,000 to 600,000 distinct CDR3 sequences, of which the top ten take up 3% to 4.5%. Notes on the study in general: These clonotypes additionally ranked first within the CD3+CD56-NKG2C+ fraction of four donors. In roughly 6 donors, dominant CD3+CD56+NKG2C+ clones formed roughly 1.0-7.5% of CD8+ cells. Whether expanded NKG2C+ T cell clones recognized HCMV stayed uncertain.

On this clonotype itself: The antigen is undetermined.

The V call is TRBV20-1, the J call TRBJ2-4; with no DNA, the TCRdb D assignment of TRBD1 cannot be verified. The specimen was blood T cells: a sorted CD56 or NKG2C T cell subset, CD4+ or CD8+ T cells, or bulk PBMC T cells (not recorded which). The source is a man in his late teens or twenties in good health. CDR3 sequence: CSATTTGAINIQYF.